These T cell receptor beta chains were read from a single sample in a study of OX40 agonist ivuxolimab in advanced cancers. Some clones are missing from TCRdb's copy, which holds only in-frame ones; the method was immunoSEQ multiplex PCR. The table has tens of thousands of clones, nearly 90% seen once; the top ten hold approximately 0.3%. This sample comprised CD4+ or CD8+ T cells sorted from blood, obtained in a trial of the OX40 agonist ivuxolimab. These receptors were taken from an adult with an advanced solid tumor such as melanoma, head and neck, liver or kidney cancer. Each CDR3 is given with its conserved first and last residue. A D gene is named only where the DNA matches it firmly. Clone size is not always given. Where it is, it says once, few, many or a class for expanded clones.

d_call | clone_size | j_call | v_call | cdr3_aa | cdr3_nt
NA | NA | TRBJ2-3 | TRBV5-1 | CASSPSRVLGDTDTQYF | TGCGCCAGCAGCCCCTCAAGGGTGTTAGGGGACACAGATACGCAGTATTTT
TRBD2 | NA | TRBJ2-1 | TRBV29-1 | CSAKRDPDYNEQFF | TGCAGCGCCAAGCGGGACCCTGACTACAATGAGCAGTTCTTC
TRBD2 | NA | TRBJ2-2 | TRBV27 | CASSLSRRGYTGELFF | TGTGCCAGCAGCCTTTCGAGGCGGGGGTATACCGGGGAGCTGTTTTTT
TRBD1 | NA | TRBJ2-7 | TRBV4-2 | CASSQDMGTGAYEQYF | TGTGCCAGCAGCCAAGATATGGGGACAGGGGCCTACGAGCAGTACTTC
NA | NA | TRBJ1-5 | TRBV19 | CASSIGAHSNQPQHF | TGTGCCAGTAGTATAGGAGCTCATAGCAATCAGCCCCAGCATTTT
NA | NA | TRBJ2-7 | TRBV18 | CASSPQGRFSSYEQYF | TGTGCCAGCTCACCGCAGGGAAGGTTTAGCTCCTACGAGCAGTACTTC
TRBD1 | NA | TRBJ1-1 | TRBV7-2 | CASSLGDRVFNTEAFF | TGTGCCAGCAGCTTAGGGGACAGGGTGTTCAACACTGAAGCTTTCTTT
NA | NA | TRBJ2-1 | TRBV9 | CASSVGSHEQFF | TGTGCCAGCAGCGTAGGAAGTCATGAGCAGTTCTTC
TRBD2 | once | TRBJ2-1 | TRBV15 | CATSQTSGFYNEQFF | TGTGCCACCAGCCAGACTAGCGGGTTTTACAATGAGCAGTTCTTC
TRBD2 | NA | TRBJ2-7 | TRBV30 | CAWRGLAGVVDEQYF | TGTGCCTGGAGGGGACTAGCGGGAGTAGTCGACGAGCAGTACTTC
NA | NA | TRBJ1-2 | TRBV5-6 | CASSPRTLQGYGYTF | TGTGCCAGCAGCCCCCGGACACTTCAGGGTTATGGCTACACCTTC
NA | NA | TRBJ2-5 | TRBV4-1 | CASSQDRGTALTETQYF | TGCGCCAGCAGCCAAGATCGGGGGACCGCCCTTACAGAGACCCAGTACTTC
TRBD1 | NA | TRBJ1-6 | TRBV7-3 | CASSLTGNRSPLHF | TGTGCCAGCAGCTTGACAGGGAATCGCTCACCCCTCCACTTT
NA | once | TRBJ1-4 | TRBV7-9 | CASSPGAGNEKLFF | TGTGCCAGCAGCCCCGGCGCCGGGAATGAAAAACTGTTTTTT
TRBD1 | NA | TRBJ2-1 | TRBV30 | CAWSVQGARNEQFF | TGTGCCTGGAGTGTACAGGGGGCTAGGAATGAGCAGTTCTTC
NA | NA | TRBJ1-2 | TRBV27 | CASSLRGAGFYGYTF | TGTGCCAGCAGCCTCAGGGGCGCAGGGTTCTATGGCTACACCTTC
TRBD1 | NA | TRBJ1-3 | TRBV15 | CATSTTGGRSTIYF | TGTGCCACCAGCACCACAGGGGGCCGAAGCACCATATATTTT
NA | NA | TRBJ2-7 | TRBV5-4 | CASSRNPSSYEQYF | TGTGCCAGCAGCCGTAACCCCAGCTCCTACGAGCAGTACTTC
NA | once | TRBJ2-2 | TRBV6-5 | CASSYSGRANTGELFF | TGTGCCAGCAGTTACTCGGGGCGTGCGAACACCGGGGAGCTGTTTTTT
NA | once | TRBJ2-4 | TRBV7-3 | CASSPTGAGNIQYF | TGTGCCAGCAGTCCGACAGGTGCGGGAAACATTCAGTACTTC
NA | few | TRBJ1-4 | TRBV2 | CASSDTGATNEKLFF | TGTGCCAGCAGTGATACAGGAGCAACTAATGAAAAACTGTTTTTT
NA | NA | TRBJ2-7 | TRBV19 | CASSMNTVYEQYF | TGTGCCAGTAGTATGAACACCGTCTACGAGCAGTACTTC
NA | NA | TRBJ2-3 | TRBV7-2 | CASSREHSRVDTQYF | TGTGCCAGCAGCCGCGAACATAGCCGTGTGGATACGCAGTATTTT
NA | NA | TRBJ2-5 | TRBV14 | CASSRTGMRQETQYF | TGTGCCAGCAGCCGAACAGGGATGAGGCAAGAGACCCAGTACTTC
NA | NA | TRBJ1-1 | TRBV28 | CASSLSQPLGNTEAFF | TGTGCCAGCAGTTTATCCCAGCCCCTAGGGAACACTGAAGCTTTCTTT
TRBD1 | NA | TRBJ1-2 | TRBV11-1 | CASSARRTGNYGYTF | TGTGCCAGCAGCGCCCGGAGGACAGGGAACTATGGCTACACCTTC
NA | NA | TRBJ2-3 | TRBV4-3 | CASSQDFSREADTQYF | TGCGCCAGCAGCCAAGATTTTTCCAGGGAAGCAGATACGCAGTATTTT
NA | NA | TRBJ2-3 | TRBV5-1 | CASSLSGSPDTQYF | TGCGCCAGCAGCTTAAGTGGCTCTCCAGATACGCAGTATTTT
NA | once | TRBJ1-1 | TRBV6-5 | CASSHSRVLDTEAFF | TGTGCCAGCAGCCATTCAAGGGTGTTGGACACTGAAGCTTTCTTT
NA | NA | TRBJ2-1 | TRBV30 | CAWRRRDNEQFF | TGTGCCTGGAGGAGGCGGGACAATGAGCAGTTCTTC
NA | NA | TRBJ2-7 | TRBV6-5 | CASRGGTAAYEQYF | TGTGCCAGCAGGGGAGGGACAGCAGCCTACGAGCAGTACTTC
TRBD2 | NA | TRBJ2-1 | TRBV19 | CASSVVGLAVDNEQFF | TGTGCCAGTAGTGTTGTGGGCCTAGCGGTCGACAATGAGCAGTTCTTC
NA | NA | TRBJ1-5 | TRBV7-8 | CASSFRGDQPQHF | TGTGCCAGCAGCTTCCGGGGGGATCAGCCCCAGCATTTT
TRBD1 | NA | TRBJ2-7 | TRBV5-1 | CASSTGTATLREYF | TGCGCCAGCAGCACAGGGACAGCCACCCTAAGAGAGTACTTC
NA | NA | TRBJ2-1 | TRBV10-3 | CATSRGPPSLPYNEQFF | TGTGCCACATCTCGCGGGCCCCCCTCCCTTCCCTACAATGAGCAGTTCTTC
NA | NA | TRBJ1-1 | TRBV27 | CASRGGIGNTEAFF | TGTGCCAGCAGAGGGGGTATCGGCAACACTGAAGCTTTCTTT
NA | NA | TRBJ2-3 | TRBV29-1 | CSARQASSTDTQYF | TGCAGCGCTAGACAGGCATCAAGCACAGATACGCAGTATTTT
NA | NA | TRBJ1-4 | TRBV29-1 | CSVVINEKLFF | TGCAGCGTTGTTATCAATGAAAAACTGTTTTTT
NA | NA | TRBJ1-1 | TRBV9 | CASSATPNGNTEAFF | TGTGCCAGCAGCGCAACCCCTAATGGGAACACTGAAGCTTTCTTT
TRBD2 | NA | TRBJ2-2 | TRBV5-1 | CASSSSGARGTGELFF | TGCGCCAGCAGCTCTAGCGGGGCGAGAGGCACCGGGGAGCTGTTTTTT
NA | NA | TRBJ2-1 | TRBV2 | CASSEWREQFF | TGTGCCAGCAGTGAGTGGAGAGAGCAGTTCTTC
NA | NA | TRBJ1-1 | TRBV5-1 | CASSLEAGSQNTEAFF | TGCGCCAGCAGCTTGGAGGCAGGGTCACAGAACACTGAAGCTTTCTTT
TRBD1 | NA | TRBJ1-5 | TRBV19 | CASSGQGRGQPQHF | TGTGCCAGTAGCGGACAGGGTCGAGGTCAGCCCCAGCATTTT
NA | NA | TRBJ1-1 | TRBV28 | CASSSWENTEAFF | TGTGCCAGCAGTTCCTGGGAGAACACTGAAGCTTTCTTT
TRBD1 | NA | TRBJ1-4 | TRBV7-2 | CASSRDRTEKLFF | TGTGCCAGCAGCCGGGACAGAACTGAAAAACTGTTTTTT
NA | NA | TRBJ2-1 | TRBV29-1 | CSVDFRYWGRATNEQFF | TGCAGCGTTGATTTCCGTTATTGGGGGCGGGCAACCAATGAGCAGTTCTTC
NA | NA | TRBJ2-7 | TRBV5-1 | CASSLESSYEQYF | TGCGCCAGCAGCTTGGAAAGCTCCTACGAGCAGTACTTC
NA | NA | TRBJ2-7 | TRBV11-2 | CASSLTSTTSSYEQYF | TGTGCCAGCAGTTTAACTTCAACGACCAGCTCCTACGAGCAGTACTTC